The 15 T cell receptor beta chains presented below share a single source sample, sequenced in a study of shared clonotypes between healthy human individuals. The table came from immunoSEQ multiplex PCR; TCRdb's copy has only in-frame clones and leaves some out. The sample contains more than 2 million clones, nearly 97% of which appear only once. Sequenced sample: naive CD4+ T cells sorted from blood. Subset: CD45RA+ positively selected. The receptors derive from a man between 18 and 29 years old in good health.

This chain connects TRBV25-1 to TRBJ1-4, with D perhaps TRBD1 (6 bases). CDR1 MGHDK and CDR2 SYGVNS come from the germline V gene. The CDR3 covers 14 residues. Trimming pared 3 bases from V and 8 bases from J, leaving 13 bases between. Here the CDR3 DNA reads TGTGCCAGCAGTGAGAGGGGGGGTGGAGAAAAACTGTTTTTT. Translated: CASSERGGGEKLFF.

J is TRBJ2-7 and V is TRBV5-1; D gene uncertain. Trimming pared 4 bases from V and 3 bases from J, leaving 14 bases between. The CDR3 contains 14 residues. From germline, CDR1 is SGHRS and CDR2 YFSETQ. The CDR3 sequence is CASSMTDGVYEQYF. The DNA for the CDR3 is TGCGCCAGCAGCATGACCGATGGAGTCTACGAGCAGTACTTC.

The chain joins TRBV10-3 to TRBJ2-3; no clear D. V was shortened by 6 bases and J by 5 bases, with 12 bases between the two germline ends. The CDR3 runs 13 residues. The germline CDR1 and CDR2 sequences are ENHRY and SYGVKD. The CDR3 reads CAIRTSIVDTQYF. The CDR3 DNA follows: TGTGCCATCAGAACCTCTATCGTAGATACGCAGTATTTT.

The chain couples TRBV6-5 to TRBJ2-2; D gene unclear. V lost 5 bases to trimming and J lost 7 bases, with 11 bases between them. The CDR3 is 13 residues long. The germline V gene has CDR1 MNHEY and CDR2 SVGAGI. The CDR3 DNA follows: TGTGCCAGCAGTCTCTTAGATGGCGGGGAGCTGTTTTTT. Its protein is CASSLLDGGELFF.

This clone turned up a few times. Other DNA sequences in the sample encode the same CDR3. V is TRBV2 and J is TRBJ1-5, with D tentatively TRBD1 (6 bases). With 7 bases removed from V and 0 bases from J, the gap between germline ends came to 7 bases. CDR3 length equals 13 residues. Germline V lookup: CDR1 SNHLY, CDR2 FYNNEI. The CDR3 here is CASKGDSNQPQHF. The CDR3 region has the DNA TGTGCCAGCAAGGGGGATAGCAATCAGCCCCAGCATTTT.

This chain connects TRBV20-1 to TRBJ2-1; D may be TRBD2 (5 bases). This CDR3 has 11 residues. Germline CDR1 DFQATT, CDR2 SNEGSKA (reference sequence). CDR3 bases: TGCAGCGTAAGAGGGTACAATGAGCAGTTCTTC. As protein: CSVRGYNEQFF.

The rearrangement links TRBV9 to TRBJ2-2; 12 nucleotides line up with TRBD2. Trimming cost V 4 bases and J 6 bases; bases outside gene matches: 4. The CDR3 runs 15 residues. Looked up from germline, CDR1 is SGDLS and CDR2 is YYNGEE. The CDR3 here is CASSFRTSGAGELFF. For the CDR3, the DNA is TGTGCCAGCAGCTTCCGGACTAGCGGGGCCGGGGAGCTGTTTTTT.

V is TRBV27 and J is TRBJ1-3; a weak D match, TRBD1 (5 bases). The CDR3 sequence is 14 residues long. Germline V CDR1 and CDR2: MNHEY, SMNVEV (reference sequence). V lost 6 bases and J 2 bases, leaving 11 bases between the germline ends. The CDR3: CASSGQQTGNTIYF. The CDR3 DNA follows: TGTGCCAGCAGCGGACAACAGACTGGAAACACCATATATTTT.

The V gene is TRBV28, the J gene TRBJ1-1; D is perhaps TRBD1 (5 bases). CDR3 length equals 13 residues. The V gene's germline CDR1 is MDHEN and CDR2 SYDVKM. Trimming took 8 bases from V and 8 from J, leaving 18 bases between them. The CDR3 DNA sequence: TGTGCCAGCTTAACCTCCCAGGGTGCGGAAGCTTTCTTT. As protein: CASLTSQGAEAFF.

The J gene is TRBJ2-7, the V gene TRBV10-1, with 9 bases fitting TRBD1. The CDR3 has 13 residues. CDR1 WNHNN and CDR2 SYGVQD come from the germline V gene (reference sequence). V trimming: 4 bases; J trimming: 6 bases; junction bases outside the gene matches: 4. The CDR3, as DNA: TGCGCCAGCAGTGCCGGGACAGGGAGCGAGCAGTACTTC. It encodes CASSAGTGSEQYF.

This chain uses TRBV28 with TRBJ1-2; TRBD1 aligns across 9 bases. Looked up from germline, CDR1 is MDHEN and CDR2 is SYDVKM. This CDR3 region has 14 residues. Germline trimming cut 5 bases from V and 5 bases from J; bases unmatched to any gene: 6. CDR3 loop: CASSNGQGPYGYTF. The CDR3 DNA is TGTGCCAGCAGTAACGGACAGGGGCCTTATGGCTACACCTTC.

The V call is TRBV9, the J call TRBJ2-7; D may correspond to TRBD1 or TRBD2 (5 bases each). This CDR3 is built from 15 residues. V was shortened by 4 bases and J by 0 bases, with 14 bases between the two germline ends. CDR1 is SGDLS and CDR2 is YYNGEE in the germline V gene. CDR3 sequence: CASSPGADSSYEQYF. CDR3 bases: TGTGCCAGCAGCCCCGGGGCTGATAGCTCCTACGAGCAGTACTTC.

This clone appeared once. The chain combines TRBV19 with TRBJ2-2; 9 nucleotides align to TRBD2. The V segment lost 5 bases and the J segment 4 bases; nucleotides outside the gene matches: 5. CDR3 size: 15 residues. Germline CDR1 is LNHDA and CDR2 is SQIVND (reference sequence). CDR3 nucleotide sequence: TGTGCCAGTAGTGGCGCTAGCGGGGCCACCGGGGAGCTGTTTTTT. Translated, it gives CASSGASGATGELFF. Combining the CDR3 with reference TRBV19 and TRBJ2-2 gives the whole variable domain DGGITQSPKYLFRKEGQNVTLSCEQNLNHDAMYWYRQDPGQGLRLIYYSQIVNDFQKGDIAEGYSVSREKKESFPLTVTSAQKNPTAFYLCASSGASGATGELFFGEGSRLTVL.

CDR3 loop: CASSIGGEVTGELFF. CDR3 coding DNA: TGTGCCAGTAGTATAGGTGGAGAGGTCACCGGGGAGCTGTTTTTT. The V gene is TRBV19, the J gene TRBJ2-2; D unresolved. CDR1 and CDR2 from the germline V gene are LNHDA and SQIVND (reference sequence). The CDR3 has 15 amino acids. V lost 1 base and J lost 4, with 10 bases in between. The variable domain in full, with the rest retrieved from reference TRBV19 and TRBJ2-2, is DGGITQSPKYLFRKEGQNVTLSCEQNLNHDAMYWYRQDPGQGLRLIYYSQIVNDFQKGDIAEGYSVSREKKESFPLTVTSAQKNPTAFYLCASSIGGEVTGELFFGEGSRLTVL.

J is TRBJ2-1 and V is TRBV6-6; D might be TRBD2 (6 bases). V shed 5 bases and J shed 2 bases, with 16 bases lying between them. The CDR3 loop spans 16 amino acids. Germline loops: CDR1 MNHNY, CDR2 SVGAGI (reference sequence). This CDR3 reads CASSRTAPGAYNEQFF. The CDR3 coding sequence is TGTGCCAGCAGTCGGACTGCCCCGGGAGCCTACAATGAGCAGTTCTTC.